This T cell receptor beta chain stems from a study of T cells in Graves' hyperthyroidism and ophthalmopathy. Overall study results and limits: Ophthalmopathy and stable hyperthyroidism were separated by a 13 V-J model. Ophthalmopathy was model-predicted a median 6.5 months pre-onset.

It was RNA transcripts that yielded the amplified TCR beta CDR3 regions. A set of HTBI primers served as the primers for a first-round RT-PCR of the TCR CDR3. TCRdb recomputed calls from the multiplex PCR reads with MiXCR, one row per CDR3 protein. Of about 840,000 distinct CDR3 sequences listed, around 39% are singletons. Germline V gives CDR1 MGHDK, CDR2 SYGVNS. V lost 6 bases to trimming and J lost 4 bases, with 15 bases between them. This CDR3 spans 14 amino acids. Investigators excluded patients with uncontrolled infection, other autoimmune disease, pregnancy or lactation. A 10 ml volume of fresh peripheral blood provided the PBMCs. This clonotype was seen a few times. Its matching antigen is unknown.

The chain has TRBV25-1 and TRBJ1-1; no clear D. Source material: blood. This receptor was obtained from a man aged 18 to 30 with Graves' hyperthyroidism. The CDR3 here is CASRSIAGSTEAFF. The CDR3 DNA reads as TGTGCCAGCAGGTCTATCGCGGGAAGCACTGAAGCTTTCTTT.